Listed here are 23 T cell receptor beta chains from one sample, sequenced in a study of PD-1 blockade in classical Hodgkin lymphoma (dated by TCRdb to the early 2020s). Library preparation was by the immunoSEQ multiplex PCR assay. Not all clones reach the TCRdb copy of this immuneACCESS table, which keeps in-frame sequences only. Checked studies attribute under half of the gap to unresolved V genes and leave the rest unexplained. The sample table records roughly 140,000 clones; approximately 81% of these occur just once. The ten biggest clones cover 7.5% to 10% of the sample. What this sample's time point label stands for: cycle 2 day 1 (C2D1) of nivolumab. Every trial patient had relapsed after autologous stem cell transplantation, and cohorts A, B and C differed in prior brentuximab vedotin exposure. The source material was peripheral blood mononuclear cells (PBMCs), sampled before the second cycle of nivolumab. The receptors originated from a human donor with classical Hodgkin lymphoma.

The chain recombines TRBV19 with TRBJ2-3; D ambiguous. CDR1 is LNHDA, CDR2 SQIVND, per germline (reference sequence). The length of the CDR3 is 13 residues. Trimming took off 6 bases at V and 2 bases at J, with 9 bases between the two ends. The CDR3 spells CASSRTDTDTQYF. DNA for the CDR3: TGTGCCAGTAGCCGGACGGACACAGATACGCAGTATTTT. The full variable domain, its missing parts supplied by reference TRBV19 and TRBJ2-3, is DGGITQSPKYLFRKEGQNVTLSCEQNLNHDAMYWYRQDPGQGLRLIYYSQIVNDFQKGDIAEGYSVSREKKESFPLTVTSAQKNPTAFYLCASSRTDTDTQYFGPGTRLTVL.

The rearrangement uses TRBV7-9 and TRBJ2-7; unclear D gene. The CDR3 has 14 amino acids. Trimming removed 2 bases at V and 0 bases at J, with 8 bases between. The V gene's germline CDR1 is SEHNR and CDR2 FQNEAQ (reference sequence). CDR3 in amino acids: CASSLSGFSYEQYF. CDR3 coding DNA: TGTGCCAGCAGCTTAAGTGGTTTCTCCTACGAGCAGTACTTC.

The genes are TRBV6-1 and TRBJ2-1; the match to TRBD1 covers 8 bases. CDR3 length: 15 amino acids. The V gene's germline CDR1 is MNHNS and CDR2 SASEGT. J was trimmed by 8 bases and V by 1 base; bases with no gene match: 7. The CDR3 DNA follows: TGTGCCAGCAGTGAAGGGAGACAGGGGATCCATGAGCAGTTCTTC. Encoded protein: CASSEGRQGIHEQFF.

This chain connects TRBV5-1 to TRBJ1-1, with 7 bases identical to TRBD1. V lost 4 bases to trimming and J lost 1 base; unmatched junction nucleotides: 13. The CDR3 loop spans 17 amino acids. Germline V gene sequence: CDR1 SGHRS, CDR2 YFSETQ. CDR3: CASSTALTDRSNTEAFF. DNA of the CDR3: TGCGCCAGCAGCACCGCCTTAACGGACAGGTCGAACACTGAAGCTTTCTTT. The full variable domain, with the rest looked up from reference TRBV5-1 and TRBJ1-1, is KAGVTQTPRYLIKTRGQQVTLSCSPISGHRSVSWYQQTPGQGLQFLFEYFSETQRNKGNFPGRFSGRQFSNSRSEMNVSTLELGDSALYLCASSTALTDRSNTEAFFGQGTRLTVV.

The rearrangement links TRBV5-4 to TRBJ2-1, with a possible D match to TRBD1 (6 bases). Trimming took off 4 bases at V and 3 bases at J, with 14 bases between the two ends. This CDR3 is built from 15 residues. Germline V gene lookup returns CDR1 SGHNT and CDR2 YYREEE (reference sequence). CDR3 coding DNA: TGTGCCAGCAGCCGGGACACCTCAGTCTACAATGAGCAGTTCTTC. Its translation: CASSRDTSVYNEQFF.

The V gene is TRBV2, the J gene TRBJ1-1; D gene ambiguous. The CDR3 runs 13 residues. Germline CDR1 reads SNHLY; CDR2 reads FYNNEI. Trimming cost V 9 bases and J 0 bases, with 11 bases left between them. CDR3 DNA sequence: TGTGCCAGTCACAGCTATTTGAACACTGAAGCTTTCTTT. Translated, it gives CASHSYLNTEAFF.

The genes are TRBV5-8 and TRBJ2-3, with 10 bases that match TRBD2. The V segment lost 0 bases and the J segment 0 bases; nucleotides outside the gene matches: 4. The CDR3 extends over 17 amino acids. Germline V gives CDR1 SGHTS, CDR2 YDEGEE. The CDR3 DNA reads TGTGCCAGCAGCTTGGGACTAGCGGGCGCAAGCACAGATACGCAGTATTTT. It codes for CASSLGLAGASTDTQYF.

There are many counts of this clone. The gene calls are TRBV6-7 and TRBJ1-2; TRBD1 matches at 9 bases. TRBV6-7 is an ORF for which the function is uncertain. J lost 7 bases, V lost 2 bases, and 5 bases had no gene match. The CDR3 consists of 14 residues. CDR3 region: CASSYRQGVCGYTF. Written as DNA, the CDR3 is TGTGCCAGCAGTTACCGACAGGGGGTCTGTGGCTACACCTTC.

V is TRBV18 and J is TRBJ2-1, with D tentatively TRBD1 (5 bases). The CDR3 sequence is 13 residues long. Germline CDR1 KGHSH, CDR2 LQKENI. V gave up 3 bases and J gave up 4 bases, with 7 bases separating them. In DNA, the CDR3 is TGTGCCAGCTCACCCGACAGTTACAATGAGCAGTTCTTC. Translation: CASSPDSYNEQFF.

V gene TRBV10-3 combines with J gene TRBJ2-7; TRBD1 matches at 9 bases. The junction had 5 bases not matched to a gene; V was cut back by 7 bases and J by 4 bases. The CDR3 is 13 amino acids. From germline, CDR1 is ENHRY and CDR2 SYGVKD. CDR3 nucleotide sequence: TGTGCCATCACGGGACAGGGAAAATACGAGCAGTACTTC. Translated: CAITGQGKYEQYF.

CDR3 sequence reads: CASSLGPTGAYEQYF. The CDR3 DNA sequence: TGTGCCAGCAGCTTGGGCCCGACAGGGGCCTACGAGCAGTACTTC. The rearrangement joins TRBV5-8 to TRBJ2-7, with 8 bases lining up with TRBD1. Losses at the gene ends were 0 bases for V and 2 bases for J; bases not matched to a gene: 4. The germline gives CDR1 SGHTS, CDR2 YDEGEE. This CDR3 has 15 residues.

This chain connects TRBV13 to TRBJ1-5, with D possibly TRBD1 on 6 matching bases. CDR3 length equals 14 residues. V gave up 8 bases and J gave up 3 bases, with 14 bases separating them. The germline gives CDR1 PRHDT, CDR2 FYEKMQ (reference sequence). The CDR3 region is CASVMDSFNQPQHF. The CDR3 DNA sequence: TGTGCCAGCGTTATGGACAGTTTCAATCAGCCCCAGCATTTT.

There are a few counts of this clone. The same CDR3 also results from other DNA sequences found in this sample. The chain couples TRBV5-4 to TRBJ2-7, with D unresolved. Germline assignment: CDR1 SGHNT and CDR2 YYREEE (reference sequence). V lost 1 base to trimming and J lost 3 bases, with 2 bases between them. CDR3 length equals 11 residues. CDR3 residues: CASSLNYEQYF. CDR3 nucleotides: TGTGCCAGCAGCTTGAACTACGAGCAGTACTTC.

The chain uses TRBV10-3 and TRBJ1-2, with a possible D match to TRBD1 (5 bases). This CDR3 has 12 residues. The ends were cut back, 10 bases at V and 4 bases at J, with 13 bases in the middle. Germline V gene lookup returns CDR1 ENHRY and CDR2 SYGVKD. The CDR3 coding sequence is TGTGCCACGCAATCGGGGCTCTATGGCTACACCTTC. It is translated as CATQSGLYGYTF.

This chain connects TRBV18 to TRBJ2-7; D gene ambiguous. This CDR3 is built from 15 residues. The germline V gene encodes CDR1 KGHSH and CDR2 LQKENI. Trimming left V 4 bases short and J 0 bases short, with 13 bases between. In nucleotides, the CDR3 is TGTGCCAGCTCACTCGACCACTTTAGCTCCTACGAGCAGTACTTC. It encodes CASSLDHFSSYEQYF.

V and J are TRBV7-9 and TRBJ2-5; 8 bases align to TRBD2. The J call may not be correct, given that the DNA end is closer to TRBJ2-7. Per the germline V gene, CDR1 is SEHNR and CDR2 is FQNEAQ (reference sequence). This CDR3 is 17 amino acids long. CDR3 in DNA: TGTGCCAGCAGCTTAGGGGTATTGCGGGGGGAGGTCTACGAGCAGTACTTC. The encoded protein is CASSLGVLRGEVYEQYF.

The chain is built from TRBV4-2 and TRBJ1-3; unclear D gene. This CDR3 spans 16 amino acids. Germline values: CDR1 LGHNA, CDR2 YNFKEQ. The V end was cut by 5 bases, the J end by 0 bases, with 14 bases between. This CDR3 reads CASSGKGISSGNTIYF. CDR3 DNA sequence: TGTGCCAGCAGCGGGAAGGGAATCAGCTCTGGAAACACCATATATTTT.

The genes are TRBV28 and TRBJ1-4, with a weak D call TRBD1 (5 bases). CDR1 is MDHEN, CDR2 SYDVKM, per germline. Trimming left V 7 bases short and J 7 bases short, with 19 bases between. The CDR3 sequence is 15 residues long. DNA for the CDR3: TGTGCCAGCACTTACCCGACGCAGGGCGGTGAAAAACTGTTTTTT. Its protein is CASTYPTQGGEKLFF.

This chain connects TRBV11-2 to TRBJ2-3, with D perhaps TRBD2 (6 bases). Trimming cost V 0 bases and J 4 bases, with 20 bases left between them. Germline lookup yields CDR1 SGHAT and CDR2 FQNNGV. The length of the CDR3 is 18 residues. The CDR3: CASSLDWGLHGEADTQYF. In DNA, the CDR3 is TGTGCCAGCAGCTTAGATTGGGGACTGCACGGTGAGGCAGATACGCAGTATTTT.

The V gene is TRBV7-2, the J gene TRBJ2-3; TRBD1 agrees at 8 bases. The CDR3 is 15 amino acids. CDR1 and CDR2 from the germline V gene are SGHTA and FQGNSA. V lost 1 base to trimming and J lost 2 bases; unmatched junction nucleotides: 2. The CDR3 bases are TGTGCCAGCAGCTTAGTGACAGGGGCCACAGATACGCAGTATTTT. It is translated as CASSLVTGATDTQYF.

On this clone: This specimen includes other DNA sequences encoding the same CDR3. CDR3 nucleotides: TGCGCCAGCAGCCAAGATAGCTATGGCTACACCTTC. This codes for CASSQDSYGYTF. The chain couples TRBV4-1 to TRBJ1-2; no clear D. V was cut by 0 bases and J by 4 bases, with 3 bases left in between. The CDR3 totals 12 residues. Germline CDR1 MGHRA, CDR2 YSYEKL.

The CDR3 loop reads CASSTGPQETQYF. The CDR3 DNA reads TGTGCCAGTAGTACAGGCCCGCAAGAGACCCAGTACTTC. The V and J genes are TRBV19 and TRBJ2-5; D is unresolved. Germline V gives CDR1 LNHDA, CDR2 SQIVND (reference sequence). V shed 4 bases and J shed 2 bases, with 8 bases lying between them. CDR3 size: 13 residues.

J is TRBJ2-1 and V is TRBV4-3; 7 bases match TRBD1. The germline V gene has CDR1 LGHNA and CDR2 YSLEER. The CDR3 contains 15 residues. J gave up 2 bases and V 1 base, and 2 bases lay outside the gene matches. The CDR3 is CASSQVGTAYNEQFF. Written as DNA, the CDR3 is TGCGCCAGCAGCCAAGTGGGGACAGCCTACAATGAGCAGTTCTTC.